This T cell receptor beta chain was documented in a study of vaccination and CD4 T cells after COVID-19. In the study overall: Overlapping spike peptides served as the stimulus for the cells. These peptides came from SARS-CoV-2 and from the common cold coronaviruses HCoV-NL63, HCoV-OC43 and HCoV-229E. Study observations and caveats: The study found median SARS-CoV-2-reactive clonotypes rising from roughly 19 to 38, not significantly.

Sequenced with the Oncomine TCR Beta short-read assay was DNA taken from cultured CD4+ T cells. From CD4+ T cells that had been cultured, genomic DNA was extracted. Each CDR3 protein is one row after TCRdb ran MiXCR on the PCR reads. The sample includes 7,500 to 8,500 distinct CDR3 sequences, roughly three fifths of them seen just once. Trimming took 4 bases from V and 2 from J, leaving 10 bases between them. This CDR3 spans 14 amino acids. CDR1 is SGHTA and CDR2 is FQGNSA in the germline V gene. Sample treatment: approximately nine-day PBMC culture with coronavirus spike peptide pools or control peptides (ViraFEST assay). Peptide pool stimulation in ViraFEST expanded antigen-specific T cells, whose TCRs were then sequenced. Turning to this clonotype: The antigen remains undetermined.

V usage is TRBV7-2 and J usage is TRBJ2-3; D is uncertain. The origin of this receptor is a human donor who had recovered from COVID-19. Source material: CD4+ T cells from blood, cultured in vitro. The CDR3 loop reads CASSWSQNTDTQYF. The CDR3 bases are TGTGCCAGCAGCTGGTCTCAGAACACAGATACGCAGTATTTT.